The T cell receptor beta chain under discussion was sequenced for a study of Ad26.COV2.S vaccination and SARS-CoV-2 variants. Background on the study: Sample donor was a member of the COV1001 Ad26.COV2.S trial arm. Once or twice, 56 days apart, Ad26.COV2.S was delivered intramuscularly. Findings and caveats of the study: An underestimation of total T cell responses may have resulted from the TCR breadth and depth analyses. Placebo recipients and vaccine recipients were similar in non-spike TCR breadth.

Germline CDR1 is LGHDT and CDR2 is YNNKEL (reference sequence). The germline V and J ends were trimmed by 0 bases and 3 bases, with 8 bases remaining between them. The length of the CDR3 is 14 residues. Treatment in this sample: over 15 received Ad26.COV2.S at low or high dose, single or two shots; about five received placebo; per-sample allocation not given. Each sample was drawn 63 days after the first injection (of vaccine or placebo). The count of this clone is one. The antigen is not known. Repertoires were generated with immunoSEQ multiplex PCR, while TCRdb's copy carries only in-frame clones and drops some. This table holds roughly 410,000 clones, roughly four fifths found once.

The receptor was isolated from a person between 18 and 59 years old who received the Ad26.COV2.S COVID-19 vaccine or a placebo. Sequencing was performed on peripheral blood, taken in a trial of Ad26.COV2.S vaccine versus placebo. The chain couples TRBV3-1 (or the pseudogene TRBV3-2) to TRBJ1-2, with D uncertain. Here the CDR3 DNA reads TGTGCCAGCAGCCAAGAGGGGAGATACTATGGCTACACCTTC. Translated: CASSQEGRYYGYTF.